This T cell receptor (beta chain) was identified during a study of T-cell memory formation after mild COVID-19. CDR1 and CDR2 (germline): MDHEN, SYDVKM. The V gene end was trimmed by 10 bases and the J gene end by 3 bases; junction bases not matched to a gene: 10. The CDR3 is 14 residues long. This clonotype was recorded a few times. What it recognizes is unknown. Study results and caveats: Confirmation was lacking for SARS-CoV-2 specificity of second-wave clones that peaked on day 37.

TCRdb re-derived calls from the 5' RACE reads in MiXCR, one entry per CDR3 protein. The repertoire consists of about 170,000 distinct CDR3 sequences, with 10% to 15% occurring once and the leading ten covering about 3.6%. The sequence derives from a man between 18 and 29 years old who had mild COVID-19 (a few samples of this study predate the infection). Cell type and time point are not known. The chain uses TRBV28 and TRBJ2-3; TRBD1 aligns across 7 bases. Input material: PBMCs or a T cell subset sorted from them (not recorded which). CDR3 nucleotide sequence: TGTGCCACCCTCCGGGACAGAGGGACAGATACGCAGTATTTT. Translation: CATLRDRGTDTQYF. Looking up the rest from reference TRBV28 and TRBJ2-3 gives the full variable domain: DVKVTQSSRYLVKRTGEKVFLECVQDMDHENMFWYRQDPGLGLRLIYFSYDVKMKEKGDIPEGYSVSREKKERFSLILESASTNQTSMYLCATLRDRGTDTQYFGPGTRLTVL.